This T cell receptor beta chain comes out of a study of blood T cell repertoires in COVID-19. Across the whole study: COVID-19 samples, acute and convalescent, were from the United States, Italy and Spain. Sources were T cells, B-cell-depleted T cells, or PBMCs; the material itself was cDNA or gDNA.

Original analysis: Scientists estimated how many nucleated cells there were by amplifying reference gene primers. Measured with immunoSEQ multiplex PCR; TCRdb has only the in-frame clones, and not every one. V and J calls and clone size follow that table, whereas D and trimming were derived from the DNA. The table has around 69,000 clones, approximately 86% seen once; the top ten hold just under 7%. Germline V gene sequence: CDR1 SGHTA, CDR2 FQGNSA. The CDR3 spans 14 residues. The V segment lost 7 bases and the J segment 6 bases; nucleotides outside the gene matches: 10. Sequenced input: peripheral blood. This chain uses TRBV7-2 with TRBJ2-7, with 9 bases identical to TRBD1. The source of this sequence is a middle-aged man with active COVID-19. CDR3 sequence (DNA): TGTGCCAGCACTCCAACAGGGGGCTCCGGCGAGCAGTACTTC. It translates to CASTPTGGSGEQYF. Full variable domain (missing parts from reference TRBV7-2 and TRBJ2-7): GAGVSQSPSNKVTEKGKDVELRCDPISGHTALYWYRQSLGQGLEFLIYFQGNSAPDKSGLPSDRFSAERTGGSVSTLTIQRTQQEDSAVYLCASTPTGGSGEQYFGPGTRLTVT.